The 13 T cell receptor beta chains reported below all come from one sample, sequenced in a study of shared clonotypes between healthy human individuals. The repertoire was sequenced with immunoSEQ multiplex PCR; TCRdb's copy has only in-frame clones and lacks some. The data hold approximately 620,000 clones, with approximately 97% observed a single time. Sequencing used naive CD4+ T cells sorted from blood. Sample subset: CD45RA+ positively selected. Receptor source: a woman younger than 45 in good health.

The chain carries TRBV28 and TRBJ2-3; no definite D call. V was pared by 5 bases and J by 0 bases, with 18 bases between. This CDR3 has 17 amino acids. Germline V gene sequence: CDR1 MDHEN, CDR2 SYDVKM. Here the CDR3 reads CASSRSGTLISTDTQYF. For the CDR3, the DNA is TGTGCCAGCAGTCGATCCGGAACTCTGATTAGCACAGATACGCAGTATTTT. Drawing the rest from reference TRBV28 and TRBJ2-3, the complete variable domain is DVKVTQSSRYLVKRTGEKVFLECVQDMDHENMFWYRQDPGLGLRLIYFSYDVKMKEKGDIPEGYSVSREKKERFSLILESASTNQTSMYLCASSRSGTLISTDTQYFGPGTRLTVL.

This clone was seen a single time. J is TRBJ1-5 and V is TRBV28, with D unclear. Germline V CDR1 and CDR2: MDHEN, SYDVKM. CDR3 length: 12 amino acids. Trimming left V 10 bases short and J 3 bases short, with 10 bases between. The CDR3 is CAIQPYNQPQHF. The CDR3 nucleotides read TGTGCCATACAGCCTTACAATCAGCCCCAGCATTTT.

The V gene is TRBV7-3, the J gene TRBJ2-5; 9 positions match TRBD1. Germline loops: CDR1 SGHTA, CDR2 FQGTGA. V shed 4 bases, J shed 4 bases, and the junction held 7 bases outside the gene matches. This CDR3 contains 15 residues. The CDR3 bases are TGTGCCAGCAGCTCGACGGGACAGGGTTCAGAGACCCAGTACTTC. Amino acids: CASSSTGQGSETQYF.

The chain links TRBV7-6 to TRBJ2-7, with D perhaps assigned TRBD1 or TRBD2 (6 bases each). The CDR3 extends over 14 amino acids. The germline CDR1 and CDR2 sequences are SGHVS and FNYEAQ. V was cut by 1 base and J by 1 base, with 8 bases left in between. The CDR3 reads CASSLEGGSYEQYF. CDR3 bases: TGTGCCAGCAGCTTAGAGGGGGGTTCCTACGAGCAGTACTTC. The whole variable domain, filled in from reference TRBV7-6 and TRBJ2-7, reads GAGVSQSPRYKVTKRGQDVALRCDPISGHVSLYWYRQALGQGPEFLTYFNYEAQQDKSGLPNDRFSAERPEGSISTLTIQRTEQRDSAMYRCASSLEGGSYEQYFGPGTRLTVT.

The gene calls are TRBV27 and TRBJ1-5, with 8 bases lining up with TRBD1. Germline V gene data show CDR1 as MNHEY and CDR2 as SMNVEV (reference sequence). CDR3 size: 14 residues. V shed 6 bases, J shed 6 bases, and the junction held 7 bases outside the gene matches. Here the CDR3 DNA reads TGTGCCAGCAGACCCACAGGGGGGGCTCAGCCCCAGCATTTT. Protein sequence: CASRPTGGAQPQHF.

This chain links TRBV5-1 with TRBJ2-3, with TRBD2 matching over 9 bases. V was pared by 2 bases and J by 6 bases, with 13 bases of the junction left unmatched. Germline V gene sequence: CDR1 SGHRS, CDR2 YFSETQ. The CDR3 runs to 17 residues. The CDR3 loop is CASSFLLGSGSVDTQYF. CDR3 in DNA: TGCGCCAGCAGCTTCTTATTGGGTAGCGGGAGCGTGGATACGCAGTATTTT.

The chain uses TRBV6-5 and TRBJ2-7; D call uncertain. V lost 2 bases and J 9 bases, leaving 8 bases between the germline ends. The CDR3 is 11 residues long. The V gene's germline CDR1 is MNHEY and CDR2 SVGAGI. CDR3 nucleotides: TGTGCCAGCAGTTACGGGTCACGGCAGTACTTC. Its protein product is CASSYGSRQYF.

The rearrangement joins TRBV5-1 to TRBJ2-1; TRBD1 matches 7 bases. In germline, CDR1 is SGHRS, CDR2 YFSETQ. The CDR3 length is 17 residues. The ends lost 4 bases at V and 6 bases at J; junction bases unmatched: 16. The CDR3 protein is CASSGRDRGLMGNEQFF. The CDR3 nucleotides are TGCGCCAGCAGCGGCCGGGACAGAGGATTAATGGGCAATGAGCAGTTCTTC.

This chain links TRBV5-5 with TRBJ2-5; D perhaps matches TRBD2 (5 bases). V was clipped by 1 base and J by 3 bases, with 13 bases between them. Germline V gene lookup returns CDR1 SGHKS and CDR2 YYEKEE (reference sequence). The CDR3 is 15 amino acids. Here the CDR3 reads CASSLSGRPEETQYF. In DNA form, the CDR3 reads TGTGCCAGCAGCTTGAGCGGACGTCCAGAAGAGACCCAGTACTTC.

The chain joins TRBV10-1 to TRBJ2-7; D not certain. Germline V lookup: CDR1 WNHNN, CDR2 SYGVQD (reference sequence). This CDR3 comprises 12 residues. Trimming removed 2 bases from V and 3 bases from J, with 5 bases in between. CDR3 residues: CASSEVDYEQYF. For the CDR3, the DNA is TGCGCCAGCAGTGAGGTCGACTACGAGCAGTACTTC.

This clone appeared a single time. The CDR3 DNA reads TGTGCCAGCAGCTTGGGGGGACAGGGAGGGGAGCTGTTTTTT. This encodes CASSLGGQGGELFF. The rearrangement uses TRBV5-4 and TRBJ2-2, with TRBD1 identical over 9 bases. The CDR3 contains 14 residues. V dropped 0 bases and J dropped 8; count of bases not matched to a gene: 2. CDR1 and CDR2 (germline): SGHNT, YYREEE (reference sequence).

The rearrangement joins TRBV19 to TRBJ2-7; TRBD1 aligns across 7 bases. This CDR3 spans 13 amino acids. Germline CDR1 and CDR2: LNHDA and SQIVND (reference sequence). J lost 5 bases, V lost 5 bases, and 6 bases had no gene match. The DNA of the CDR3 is TGTGCCAGTAGTCTACAGGGGTTGGACGAGCAGTACTTC. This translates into CASSLQGLDEQYF.

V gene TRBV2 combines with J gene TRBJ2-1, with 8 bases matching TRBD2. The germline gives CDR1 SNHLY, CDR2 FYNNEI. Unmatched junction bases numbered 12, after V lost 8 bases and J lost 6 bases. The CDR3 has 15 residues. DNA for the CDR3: TGTGCCAGCGATGAAGGGACTAGGGGCCGCAATGAGCAGTTCTTC. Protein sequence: CASDEGTRGRNEQFF.